These 21 T cell receptor beta chains share one sample of origin, sequenced in a study of T cells in Graves' hyperthyroidism and ophthalmopathy. Amplification yielded TCR beta CDR3 regions, with RNA transcripts as the source. In the first-round RT-PCR of the TCR CDR3, the HTBI primer set was used. TCRdb passed the multiplex PCR reads through MiXCR, listing each CDR3 protein once. The table has hundreds of thousands of distinct CDR3 sequences, approximately 15% seen once; the top ten hold roughly 10%. Specimen: blood. The receptors stem from a woman aged 18-29 years with Graves' hyperthyroidism.

This clonotype showed up many times. The chain joins TRBV12-3 or TRBV12-4 to TRBJ1-5; TRBD1 aligns across 8 bases. With V trimmed by 5 bases and J by 4 bases, 7 bases remained unmatched. The CDR3 contains 15 residues. The CDR3: CASSRGQGSNQPQHF. Written as DNA, the CDR3 is TGTGCCAGCAGTCGTGGACAGGGCTCAAATCAGCCCCAGCATTTT.

The J gene is TRBJ2-3, the V gene TRBV30; TRBD2 agrees at 14 bases. V was pared by 3 bases and J by 5 bases, with 4 bases of the junction left unmatched. The CDR3 covers 15 residues. CDR1 is GTSNPN, CDR2 SVGIG, per germline (reference sequence). This chain's CDR3 is CAWSRTSGRRDTQYF. The CDR3 coding sequence is TGTGCCTGGAGCAGGACTAGCGGGAGGCGAGATACGCAGTATTTT.

The chain is built from TRBV28 and TRBJ1-1; 12 nucleotides align to TRBD1. This CDR3 has 22 residues. Germline-derived CDR1 and CDR2 are MDHEN and SYDVKM. V gave up 5 bases and J gave up 7 bases; unmatched junction bases: 29. CDR3 region: CASSRLTGTGGLAFMTPLEAFF. In nucleotides, the CDR3 is TGTGCCAGCAGTAGACTCACCGGGACAGGGGGCCTAGCATTCATGACCCCCCTTGAAGCTTTCTTT.

This clonotype was recorded a few times. V gene TRBV19 combines with J gene TRBJ1-4; TRBD1 matches 9 bases. The CDR3 spans 15 residues. Germline lookup yields CDR1 LNHDA and CDR2 SQIVND (reference sequence). Trimming at V came to 6 bases and at J to 1 base, leaving 3 bases not matched to a gene. The CDR3 region has the DNA TGTGCCAGTAGGGACAGGGGAGGAACTAATGAAAAACTGTTTTTT. Translating gives CASRDRGGTNEKLFF. The whole variable domain, remainder taken from reference TRBV19 and TRBJ1-4, is DGGITQSPKYLFRKEGQNVTLSCEQNLNHDAMYWYRQDPGQGLRLIYYSQIVNDFQKGDIAEGYSVSREKKESFPLTVTSAQKNPTAFYLCASRDRGGTNEKLFFGSGTQLSVL.

This clonotype was counted only a few times. The V gene is TRBV4-1, the J gene TRBJ2-1; TRBD2 matches 7 bases. Germline lookup yields CDR1 MGHRA and CDR2 YSYEKL. V lost 2 bases and J lost 6; bases outside the gene matches: 16. CDR3 length: 18 amino acids. CDR3 DNA: TGCGCCAGCAGCCAACTAAGCGCGGGGGTCCACCGCCCCAATGAGCAGTTCTTC. As protein: CASSQLSAGVHRPNEQFF.

The chain links TRBV29-1 to TRBJ1-2; no clear D gene. Germline V gives CDR1 SQVTM, CDR2 ANQGSEA. Trimming removed 7 bases from V and 6 bases from J, with 18 bases in between. The CDR3 extends over 13 amino acids. Here the CDR3 reads CSARYRDQDGYTF. Written as DNA, the CDR3 is TGCAGCGCTCGATACAGAGACCAAGATGGCTACACCTTC.

This clonotype was counted many times. V usage is TRBV7-8 and J usage is TRBJ2-1, with 9 nucleotides matching TRBD1. The CDR3 runs to 21 residues. The germline CDR1 and CDR2 sequences are SGHVS and FQNEAQ. Losses at the gene ends were 3 bases for V and 0 bases for J; bases not matched to a gene: 18. In DNA form, the CDR3 reads TGTGCCAGCAGCTTTCCCTTGTGGGGGGACAGGGCCTACCACTCCTACAATGAGCAGTTCTTC. It translates to CASSFPLWGDRAYHSYNEQFF.

This clonotype has more than one count but fewer than ten. This rearrangement joins TRBV7-8 to TRBJ1-5; D unclear. Germline CDR1 SGHVS, CDR2 FQNEAQ. V was shortened by 2 bases and J by 11 bases, with 10 bases between the two germline ends. The CDR3 is made up of 12 amino acids. CDR3 sequence: CASSLSSGSQHF. CDR3 bases: TGTGCCAGCAGCTTATCAAGCGGATCCCAGCATTTT.

This clonotype was counted many times. The chain has TRBV30 and TRBJ2-1; 10 nucleotides align to TRBD2. This CDR3 comprises 15 residues. Looked up from germline, CDR1 is GTSNPN and CDR2 is SVGIG (reference sequence). V shed 6 bases, J shed 8 bases, and the junction held 13 bases outside the gene matches. The CDR3 reads CACYLASGSQDEQFF. The CDR3 DNA reads TGTGCCTGTTACCTAGCTAGCGGGAGTCAAGATGAGCAGTTCTTC.

The J gene is TRBJ2-1, the V gene TRBV28; 14 nucleotides align to TRBD2. This CDR3 spans 20 amino acids. CDR1 and CDR2 (germline): MDHEN, SYDVKM. The ends lost 9 bases at V and 7 bases at J; junction bases unmatched: 23. The CDR3 DNA reads TGTGCCAGTTTACGCTGGACTAGCGGGAGGTATGGGCTACTTGGAAATGAGCAGTTCTTC. The encoded protein is CASLRWTSGRYGLLGNEQFF.

This clonotype was detected a few times. One junction end does not reproduce the germline sequence, and a read error may be involved. The chain employs TRBV7-6 and TRBJ1-5, with D possibly being TRBD1 (6 bases). The CDR3 covers 19 residues. Germline V CDR1 and CDR2: SGHVS, FNYEAQ. The CDR3 loop reads CTSSLEGRGLAWGNQPQHF. The DNA for the CDR3 is TGTACCAGCAGCTTAGAGGGCAGGGGCCTCGCATGGGGCAATCAGCCCCAGCATTTT.

This clonotype appeared many times. V gene TRBV27 combines with J gene TRBJ2-3, with no clear D. The CDR3 totals 12 residues. V lost 3 bases to trimming and J lost 2 bases, with 3 bases between them. Germline V gene data show CDR1 as MNHEY and CDR2 as SMNVEV (reference sequence). The CDR3 nucleotides read TGTGCCAGCAGTTTTAACACAGATACGCAGTATTTT. Translated: CASSFNTDTQYF.

This clonotype was observed many times. The chain links TRBV12-3 or TRBV12-4 to TRBJ1-5; D remains unclear. The CDR3 has 15 residues. Trimming stripped 2 bases from V and 11 bases from J, with 19 bases between. The CDR3 DNA sequence: TGTGCCAGCAGTTTATCCGGACGGGGAATTGTGACCCAGCATTTT. It is translated as CASSLSGRGIVTQHF.

This clonotype showed up just a few times. The chain combines TRBV6-1 with TRBJ2-1; D is unresolved. This CDR3 has 9 amino acids. V dropped 9 bases and J dropped 10 bases, with 7 bases sitting between them. Germline V gene sequence: CDR1 MNHNS, CDR2 SASEGT. The CDR3 DNA reads as TGTGCCAGTTCGGCCGAGCAGTTCTTC. It is translated as CASSAEQFF.

This clonotype showed up many times. The CDR3 region has the DNA TGTGCCAGCAGTGAATACCGGGACAGCACAGATACGCAGTATTTT. Translation: CASSEYRDSTDTQYF. The V gene is TRBV2, the J gene TRBJ2-3; either TRBD1 or TRBD2 may fit D (5 bases each). V lost 2 bases and J lost 0, with 9 bases in between. There are 15 residues in the CDR3. The germline CDR1 and CDR2 sequences are SNHLY and FYNNEI.

This clonotype showed up just a few times. The CDR3 DNA sequence: TGTGCCAGCAGTTTAGACAGGGAGGGCTCACCCCTCCACTTT. Its protein product is CASSLDREGSPLHF. The chain couples TRBV6-5 to TRBJ1-6; 7 bases fit TRBD1. This CDR3 spans 14 amino acids. V trimming: 4 bases; J trimming: 10 bases; junction bases outside the gene matches: 7. From germline, CDR1 is MNHEY and CDR2 SVGAGI.

In this sample, this clonotype turned up a few times. This chain uses TRBV18 with TRBJ2-2; TRBD2 matches at 11 bases. Germline values: CDR1 KGHSH, CDR2 LQKENI. This CDR3 has 16 amino acids. The junction had 7 bases not matched to a gene; V was cut back by 3 bases and J by 7 bases. The DNA for the CDR3 is TGTGCCAGCTCACCTCCGGGACTAGCGGACATCGGGGAGCTGTTTTTT. Its translation: CASSPPGLADIGELFF.

This chain links TRBV20-1 with TRBJ2-7; D is perhaps TRBD1 (7 bases). The germline V and J ends were trimmed by 0 bases and 4 bases, with 16 bases remaining between them. The V gene's germline CDR1 is DFQATT and CDR2 SNEGSKA (reference sequence). There are 15 residues in the CDR3. CDR3: CSARDPGTAGYEQYF. CDR3 DNA: TGCAGTGCTAGAGATCCCGGGACAGCGGGTTACGAGCAGTACTTC.

This clonotype has a count of ten or more. CDR3 nucleotide sequence: TGTGCCAGCAGTGAGTGGGGAGATAGCAATCAGCCCCAGCATTTT. As protein: CASSEWGDSNQPQHF. This chain links TRBV2 with TRBJ1-5, with D unclear. The CDR3 has 15 residues. Germline CDR1 reads SNHLY; CDR2 reads FYNNEI. Trimming took 3 bases from V and 0 from J, leaving 9 bases between them.

This clonotype was observed a handful of times. The genes are TRBV7-3 and TRBJ2-1; 8 bases agree with TRBD1. CDR1 is SGHTA, CDR2 FQGTGA, per germline. CDR3 size: 14 residues. Unmatched junction bases numbered 6, after V lost 3 bases and J lost 8 bases. The DNA of the CDR3 is TGTGCCAGCAGCTTGACAGGGGCGCTCGATGAGCAGTTCTTC. It is translated as CASSLTGALDEQFF.

CDR3 in amino acids: CASSFEGQGALNQPQHF. In nucleotides, the CDR3 is TGTGCCAGTAGTTTTGAGGGACAGGGGGCTTTGAATCAGCCCCAGCATTTT. The rearrangement uses TRBV19 and TRBJ1-5, with TRBD1 matching over 12 bases. The CDR3 is 17 residues long. Trimming removed 5 bases from V and 4 bases from J; junction bases left unmatched: 9. Germline loops: CDR1 LNHDA, CDR2 SQIVND (reference sequence).